A single sample is the source of the 27 T cell receptor beta chains below, sequenced in a study of Tregs in tolerant kidney transplant recipients. TCRdb's table, derived via immunoSEQ multiplex PCR, lists solely in-frame clones and lacks some. The sample contains about 50,000 clones, roughly 87% of which appear only once. Related graft donors supplied nonmyeloablative bone marrow transplants, and mixed chimerism was transient. The sample here was CD8+ T cells from blood (PBMCs), taken 12 months after the transplant. These receptors all come from a human patient who received a combined kidney and bone marrow transplant. Some T cells may be the graft donor's.

The rearrangement links TRBV7-9 to TRBJ1-5; 8 nucleotides line up with TRBD1. Germline CDR1 and CDR2: SEHNR and FQNEAQ (reference sequence). CDR3 length: 13 amino acids. The trim removed 4 bases at V and 7 bases at J, leaving 3 bases unmatched. CDR3 in DNA: TGTGCCAGCAGCTACGACAGGGGCCAGCCCCAGCATTTT. It yields the protein CASSYDRGQPQHF.

This chain connects TRBV4-3 to TRBJ1-5; D perhaps matches TRBD1 (5 bases). The CDR3 contains 15 residues. V lost 0 bases to trimming and J lost 4 bases, with 10 bases between them. CDR1 is LGHNA and CDR2 is YSLEER in the germline V gene. The chain's CDR3 is CASSQDRGLNQPQHF. The CDR3 DNA is TGCGCCAGCAGCCAAGATCGGGGACTTAATCAGCCCCAGCATTTT.

The chain is built from TRBV6-6 and TRBJ2-3, with 7 bases aligning to TRBD2. The CDR3 spans 15 residues. After removal of 4 bases from V and 2 bases from J, the junction contained 6 bases not matched to a gene. CDR1 MNHNY and CDR2 SVGAGI come from the germline V gene (reference sequence). CDR3 coding DNA: TGTGCCAGCAGTTTAACACGGGGGGACACAGATACGCAGTATTTT. Amino acid sequence: CASSLTRGDTDTQYF.

The rearrangement uses TRBV5-6 and TRBJ2-3, with D perhaps TRBD2 (5 bases). Per the germline V gene, CDR1 is SGHDT and CDR2 is YYEEEE. V dropped 5 bases and J dropped 6 bases, with 13 bases sitting between them. The CDR3 has 13 amino acids. The CDR3 DNA follows: TGTGCCAGCAGAGCCGGGATAGGGGATACGCAGTATTTT. Its translation: CASRAGIGDTQYF. The complete variable domain, with remaining parts taken from reference TRBV5-6 and TRBJ2-3, reads DAGVTQSPTHLIKTRGQQVTLRCSPKSGHDTVSWYQQALGQGPQFIFQYYEEEERQRGNFPDRFSGHQFPNYSSELNVNALLLGDSALYLCASRAGIGDTQYFGPGTRLTVL.

The rearrangement joins TRBV9 to TRBJ1-2, with D possibly being TRBD1 (5 bases). Germline V gene lookup returns CDR1 SGDLS and CDR2 YYNGEE. CDR3 length equals 14 residues. V lost 0 bases and J lost 3, with 9 bases in between. The CDR3 sequence is CASSVDGGYYGYTF. The DNA of the CDR3 is TGTGCCAGCAGCGTAGACGGGGGGTACTATGGCTACACCTTC.

The chain joins TRBV4-2 to TRBJ2-7; 7 positions match TRBD1. V was clipped by 6 bases and J by 4 bases; unmatched bases: 9. The CDR3 length is 14 residues. Germline V gene lookup returns CDR1 LGHNA and CDR2 YNFKEQ. The CDR3 DNA is TGTGCCAGCAGTCCCGGGACAGTAGAGTACGAGCAGTACTTC. Translated, it gives CASSPGTVEYEQYF.

This clone appeared once. This sequence joins TRBV9 and TRBJ2-5, with 16 positions matching TRBD2. Germline V lookup: CDR1 SGDLS, CDR2 YYNGEE. V lost 3 bases and J lost 4; bases outside the gene matches: 9. The CDR3 spans 18 residues. The CDR3 spells CASSAGLAGGREGETQYF. In DNA form, the CDR3 reads TGTGCCAGCAGCGCGGGACTAGCGGGGGGGCGCGAGGGAGAGACCCAGTACTTC.

The V and J genes are TRBV4-1 and TRBJ1-5; a weak D match, TRBD1 (6 bases). Trimming cost V 4 bases and J 0 bases, with 13 bases left between them. This CDR3 is built from 16 residues. CDR1 is MGHRA, CDR2 YSYEKL, per germline. The CDR3 spells CASSPRTADSNQPQHF. CDR3 DNA sequence: TGCGCCAGCAGCCCACGGACAGCCGATAGCAATCAGCCCCAGCATTTT.

This clone is deemed medium-sized (0.01 to 0.1%). This chain links TRBV14 with TRBJ1-1; D gene uncertain. CDR1 SGHDN and CDR2 FVKESK come from the germline V gene. V lost 1 base, J lost 6 bases, and 9 bases lay in between. The CDR3 is 13 residues long. The CDR3 sequence: CASSQGGLAEAFF. CDR3 DNA: TGTGCCAGCAGCCAAGGCGGTCTCGCTGAAGCTTTCTTT.

This clone was counted only a few times. The chain uses TRBV5-6 and TRBJ2-3; D may be TRBD2 (7 bases). In germline, CDR1 is SGHDT, CDR2 YYEEEE. The CDR3 extends over 16 amino acids. V lost 4 bases to trimming and J lost 0 bases, with 15 bases between them. CDR3 coding DNA: TGTGCCAGCAGCAGGGGGGCGGGGGCTAGCACAGATACGCAGTATTTT. Translation gives CASSRGAGASTDTQYF. Based on the CDR3 plus reference TRBV5-6 and TRBJ2-3, the full variable domain is DAGVTQSPTHLIKTRGQQVTLRCSPKSGHDTVSWYQQALGQGPQFIFQYYEEEERQRGNFPDRFSGHQFPNYSSELNVNALLLGDSALYLCASSRGAGASTDTQYFGPGTRLTVL.

This clone was recorded only once. The CDR3 DNA reads as TGCAGCGTTAAAGGACAGGAAGGGGCCAACGTCCTGACTTTC. It yields the protein CSVKGQEGANVLTF. The J gene is TRBJ2-6, the V gene TRBV29-1; 7 bases are shared with TRBD1. This CDR3 is 14 amino acids long. Germline V gene sequence: CDR1 SQVTM, CDR2 ANQGSEA. J gave up 4 bases and V 5 bases, and 5 bases lay outside the gene matches.

V gene TRBV10-1 combines with J gene TRBJ1-1; 7 nucleotides agree with TRBD1. V gave up 4 bases and J gave up 0 bases; unmatched junction bases: 5. Per the germline V gene, CDR1 is WNHNN and CDR2 is SYGVQD (reference sequence). The CDR3 covers 15 residues. The CDR3 is CASSVPDRLNTEAFF. CDR3 sequence (DNA): TGCGCCAGCAGTGTGCCGGACAGGCTGAACACTGAAGCTTTCTTT.

The genes are TRBV20-1 and TRBJ2-7; no reliable D call. The V gene lost 2 bases and the J gene lost 5 bases, with 7 bases spanning the gap. Germline CDR1 and CDR2: DFQATT and SNEGSKA (reference sequence). CDR3 size: 11 residues. In DNA form, the CDR3 reads TGCAGTGCTAGAACTTACCACGAGCAGTACTTC. Amino acid sequence: CSARTYHEQYF.

This clone was seen a single time. Different DNA sequences within this sample yield the same CDR3. The V and J genes are TRBV30 and TRBJ1-4; D remains unclear. The germline V gene has CDR1 GTSNPN and CDR2 SVGIG (reference sequence). The CDR3 sequence is 18 residues long. Trimming took 0 bases from V and 0 from J, leaving 17 bases between them. CDR3 residues: CAWSVRPPTASTNEKLFF. In DNA, the CDR3 is TGTGCCTGGAGTGTGCGGCCCCCAACCGCCTCAACTAATGAAAAACTGTTTTTT. The whole variable domain, filled in from reference TRBV30 and TRBJ1-4, reads SQTIHQWPATLVQPVGSPLSLECTVEGTSNPNLYWYRQAAGRGLQLLFYSVGIGQISSEVPQNLSASRPQDRQFILSSKKLLLSDSGFYLCAWSVRPPTASTNEKLFFGSGTQLSVL.

The CDR3 protein is CASSPEGSLTQYF. The CDR3, as DNA: TGTGCCAGCAGCCCGGAGGGGAGTTTAACGCAGTATTTT. The gene calls are TRBV7-3 and TRBJ2-3, with D possibly TRBD2 on 6 matching bases. CDR1 SGHTA and CDR2 FQGTGA come from the germline V gene. The CDR3 spans 13 residues. V lost 5 bases to trimming and J lost 9 bases, with 15 bases between them.

This chain links TRBV19 with TRBJ1-3, with D unclear. The V end lost 3 bases, the J end lost 2 bases, and 17 bases lay between the germline ends. Germline CDR1 LNHDA, CDR2 SQIVND (reference sequence). CDR3 length: 17 amino acids. CDR3 nucleotides: TGTGCCAGTAGTATCTTTTCACGGAGGGTACCTGGAAACACCATATATTTT. This gives the protein CASSIFSRRVPGNTIYF. The full variable domain, its missing parts supplied by reference TRBV19 and TRBJ1-3, is DGGITQSPKYLFRKEGQNVTLSCEQNLNHDAMYWYRQDPGQGLRLIYYSQIVNDFQKGDIAEGYSVSREKKESFPLTVTSAQKNPTAFYLCASSIFSRRVPGNTIYFGEGSWLTVV.

This clone was recorded only once. V usage is TRBV7-2 and J usage is TRBJ2-1, with D possibly TRBD1 on 5 matching bases. The CDR3 is 17 amino acids. Trimming took 5 bases from V and 4 from J, leaving 21 bases between them. Germline V gene sequence: CDR1 SGHTA, CDR2 FQGNSA. The CDR3 region is CASSVVPVGPAYNEQFF. The DNA of the CDR3 is TGTGCCAGCAGCGTAGTCCCTGTGGGGCCCGCTTACAATGAGCAGTTCTTC.

This clone was picked up a small number of times. The rearrangement joins TRBV2 to TRBJ1-1; TRBD1 is a possible D gene (6 bases). The CDR3 is 13 amino acids. The germline gives CDR1 SNHLY, CDR2 FYNNEI. Trimming removed 2 bases from V and 4 bases from J, with 8 bases in between. CDR3 nucleotide sequence: TGTGCCAGCAGTGAAAGGGGGTTCACTGAAGCTTTCTTT. Protein product: CASSERGFTEAFF.

The table lists this clone with a count of one. This sequence joins TRBV5-6 and TRBJ2-5; 7 bases are a match to TRBD1. V lost 5 bases and J lost 4; bases outside the gene matches: 8. CDR3 length: 14 amino acids. CDR1 and CDR2 (germline): SGHDT, YYEEEE. CDR3 loop: CASRERDSPETQYF. Written as DNA, the CDR3 is TGTGCCAGCAGGGAACGGGACAGCCCAGAGACCCAGTACTTC.

About this clone: The junction differs from germline at one of its ends, possibly a read error. The V gene is TRBV6-5, the J gene TRBJ1-2; perhaps TRBD1 as D (6 bases). The CDR3 length is 15 residues. Per the germline V gene, CDR1 is MNHEY and CDR2 is SVGAGI. The CDR3 reads CASSDSGQPTYGYTF. The CDR3 nucleotides are TGTGCCAGCAGTGACTCAGGACAGCCCACCTATGGCTACACCTTC.

The chain combines TRBV6-5 with TRBJ2-3; D gene unclear. Trimming cost V 7 bases and J 1 base, with 3 bases left between them. This CDR3 spans 11 amino acids. CDR1 is MNHEY, CDR2 SVGAGI, per germline. The CDR3: CASTGTDTQYF. The DNA for the CDR3 is TGTGCCAGCACCGGCACAGATACGCAGTATTTT.

This clone was recorded once. The chain joins TRBV7-6 to TRBJ1-4, with TRBD1 identical over 8 bases. The CDR3 length is 15 residues. J gave up 14 bases and V 5 bases, and 16 bases lay outside the gene matches. Germline V lookup: CDR1 SGHVS, CDR2 FNYEAQ. The CDR3 sequence: CASSPFRDRKPSLFF. The CDR3 DNA sequence: TGTGCCAGCAGCCCGTTCCGGGACAGGAAGCCGTCTCTGTTTTTT.

In its sample, this clone was seen once. The rearrangement uses TRBV11-1 and TRBJ2-5; 7 nucleotides line up with TRBD2. CDR3 length: 14 residues. CDR1 is SGHAT and CDR2 is FQDESV in the germline V gene (reference sequence). The trim removed 3 bases at V and 2 bases at J, leaving 3 bases unmatched. The CDR3 DNA follows: TGTGCCAGCAGCTTGGGGGGGGGTCAAGAGACCCAGTACTTC. Protein: CASSLGGGQETQYF.

The gene calls are TRBV9 and TRBJ1-4, with D possibly being TRBD1 (5 bases). Germline V gene data show CDR1 as SGDLS and CDR2 as YYNGEE. This CDR3 contains 15 residues. Trimming stripped 1 base from V and 4 bases from J, with 11 bases between. In DNA form, the CDR3 reads TGTGCCAGCAGCGTATCGGGGGGATATAATGAAAAACTGTTTTTT. It translates to CASSVSGGYNEKLFF.

DNA of the CDR3: TGCGCCAGCAGCTTGGTCAGGGGTGATACGCAGTATTTT. Its translation is CASSLVRGDTQYF. V is TRBV5-1 and J is TRBJ2-3; TRBD1 might be the D (6 bases). Germline values: CDR1 SGHRS, CDR2 YFSETQ. The CDR3 sequence is 13 residues long. Trimming shortened V by 0 bases and J by 6 bases, and 8 bases separated the two germline ends.

This chain links TRBV4-3 with TRBJ2-2, with D maybe TRBD1 (5 bases). V was pared by 2 bases and J by 4 bases, with 11 bases between. The CDR3 sequence is 15 residues long. Germline V gene data show CDR1 as LGHNA and CDR2 as YSLEER. The CDR3 spells CASSQIDRPTGELFF. The CDR3 DNA reads TGCGCCAGCAGCCAAATAGACAGACCCACCGGGGAGCTGTTTTTT.

The genes are TRBV27 and TRBJ1-2, with 9 bases lining up with TRBD1. The CDR3 is made up of 15 amino acids. V gave up 3 bases and J gave up 3 bases; unmatched junction bases: 5. Germline CDR1 MNHEY, CDR2 SMNVEV (reference sequence). The CDR3 sequence is CASSLAGQGHYGYTF. DNA for the CDR3: TGTGCCAGCAGTTTGGCGGGACAGGGACACTATGGCTACACCTTC.